These 30 T cell receptor beta chains share one sample of origin, sequenced in a study of cytomegalovirus exposure and HLA in healthy donors. Sequenced by immunoSEQ multiplex PCR; TCRdb stores in-frame clones only, minus some. Here the sample spans about 98,000 clones, about 90% being singletons. Material: PBMCs. Receptor source: a man younger than 35 in good health and CMV-seropositive.

In this sample, this clone turned up a few times. The CDR3 coding sequence is TGTGCCAGCAGGAGGGGACAGTCAAGAGAGACCCAGTACTTC. Its translation: CASRRGQSRETQYF. The V gene is TRBV6-5, the J gene TRBJ2-5; TRBD1 agrees at 7 bases. V was pared by 6 bases and J by 4 bases, with 8 bases of the junction left unmatched. This CDR3 has 14 residues. Germline V gene data show CDR1 as MNHEY and CDR2 as SVGAGI.

J is TRBJ2-5 and V is TRBV6-5; D possibly corresponds to TRBD2 (7 bases). The V end lost 4 bases, the J end lost 7 bases, and 13 bases lay between the germline ends. CDR3 length: 13 amino acids. CDR1 MNHEY and CDR2 SVGAGI come from the germline V gene. This CDR3 reads CASSSPGGATQYF. DNA for the CDR3: TGTGCCAGCAGTTCCCCGGGGGGCGCGACCCAGTACTTC.

V is TRBV10-3 and J is TRBJ1-5; possible D gene TRBD1, 6 bases. The germline V gene has CDR1 ENHRY and CDR2 SYGVKD. CDR3 length: 16 residues. V was clipped by 6 bases and J by 0 bases, with 15 bases between them. The CDR3 region is CAISPQGPVSNQPQHF. The DNA for the CDR3 is TGTGCCATCAGCCCCCAGGGGCCAGTTAGCAATCAGCCCCAGCATTTT.

The rearrangement joins TRBV6-5 to TRBJ2-3; 7 bases fit TRBD2. Germline V gene data show CDR1 as MNHEY and CDR2 as SVGAGI. The CDR3 covers 15 residues. The ends lost 7 bases at V and 4 bases at J; junction bases unmatched: 11. CDR3 residues: CASTAGVMGADTQYF. CDR3 sequence (DNA): TGTGCCAGCACTGCGGGAGTAATGGGGGCAGATACGCAGTATTTT.

This clone appeared once. The chain combines TRBV27 with TRBJ2-1; D is possibly TRBD2 (6 bases). This CDR3 has 18 amino acids. CDR1 is MNHEY and CDR2 is SMNVEV in the germline V gene (reference sequence). V was shortened by 3 bases and J by 6 bases, with 24 bases between the two germline ends. CDR3 DNA: TGTGCCAGCAGTTTTAGGAGGGCCGTCGGGGAATTCGGCAATGAGCAGTTCTTC. It encodes CASSFRRAVGEFGNEQFF.

V is TRBV6-5 and J is TRBJ2-7; tentatively, D is TRBD1 (5 bases). The CDR3 consists of 14 residues. The V gene lost 2 bases and the J gene lost 2 bases, with 10 bases spanning the gap. Per the germline V gene, CDR1 is MNHEY and CDR2 is SVGAGI. CDR3 DNA: TGTGCCAGCAGTTACAAGGGGATTACCTACGAGCAGTACTTC. Its translation: CASSYKGITYEQYF.

Here the CDR3 reads CASSLSGTGYEQYF. The CDR3 DNA follows: TGTGCCAGCAGCTTATCAGGGACAGGGTACGAGCAGTACTTC. The V and J genes are TRBV7-9 and TRBJ2-7, with 9 positions matching TRBD1. From germline, CDR1 is SEHNR and CDR2 FQNEAQ (reference sequence). The trim removed 2 bases at V and 4 bases at J, leaving 3 bases unmatched. The CDR3 has 14 amino acids.

The V and J genes are TRBV5-1 and TRBJ2-7, with TRBD2 matching over 10 bases. CDR3 size: 14 residues. Germline V gene sequence: CDR1 SGHRS, CDR2 YFSETQ. V lost 5 bases to trimming and J lost 2 bases; unmatched junction nucleotides: 4. In DNA, the CDR3 is TGCGCCAGCAGGCGGCTAGCGGGGGCCTACGAGCAGTACTTC. Translation gives CASRRLAGAYEQYF. Filled out from reference TRBV5-1 and TRBJ2-7, the complete variable domain reads KAGVTQTPRYLIKTRGQQVTLSCSPISGHRSVSWYQQTPGQGLQFLFEYFSETQRNKGNFPGRFSGRQFSNSRSEMNVSTLELGDSALYLCASRRLAGAYEQYFGPGTRLTVT.

The chain uses TRBV27 and TRBJ2-7; tentatively, D is TRBD1 (6 bases). V was trimmed by 4 bases and J by 2 bases, leaving 15 bases between them. Germline V CDR1 and CDR2: MNHEY, SMNVEV (reference sequence). The CDR3 length is 15 residues. As DNA, the CDR3 is TGTGCCAGCAGTTATAGGGCAGGGGCTACCTACGAGCAGTACTTC. This encodes CASSYRAGATYEQYF.

V and J are TRBV5-1 and TRBJ2-3, with D perhaps matching TRBD2 (5 bases). The CDR3 loop spans 16 amino acids. V was clipped by 0 bases and J by 14 bases, with 25 bases between them. CDR1 SGHRS and CDR2 YFSETQ come from the germline V gene. The CDR3: CASSLEVAYTEFEGYF. CDR3 sequence (DNA): TGCGCCAGCAGCTTGGAGGTAGCCTACACCGAATTTGAGGGGTATTTT.

The V and J genes are TRBV19 and TRBJ2-7, with 9 bases identical to TRBD2. CDR1 LNHDA and CDR2 SQIVND come from the germline V gene (reference sequence). This CDR3 contains 17 residues. Trimming at V came to 3 bases and at J to 5 bases, leaving 14 bases not matched to a gene. CDR3 bases: TGTGCCAGTAGTATCTTGTCACGCGGGGGGGCTTTGGACGAGCAGTACTTC. This sequence encodes CASSILSRGGALDEQYF.

This chain connects TRBV4-3 to TRBJ1-5, with TRBD1 as a possible D gene (5 bases). V gave up 3 bases and J gave up 10 bases, with 22 bases separating them. The CDR3 loop spans 16 amino acids. Per the germline V gene, CDR1 is LGHNA and CDR2 is YSLEER. The CDR3 protein is CASSQEWGQKGVPQHF. The CDR3 DNA follows: TGCGCCAGCAGCCAGGAATGGGGCCAAAAAGGGGTACCCCAGCATTTT.

The rearrangement uses TRBV18 and TRBJ1-5; D unclear. CDR1 is KGHSH, CDR2 LQKENI, per germline. The CDR3 sequence is 15 residues long. Trimming left V 2 bases short and J 4 bases short, with 12 bases between. The CDR3 loop reads CASSPSGRDNQPQHF. For the CDR3, the DNA is TGTGCCAGCTCACCAAGTGGGCGCGATAATCAGCCCCAGCATTTT. The whole variable domain, filled in from reference TRBV18 and TRBJ1-5, reads NAGVMQNPRHLVRRRGQEARLRCSPMKGHSHVYWYRQLPEEGLKFMVYLQKENIIDESGMPKERFSAEFPKEGPSILRIQQVVRGDSAAYFCASSPSGRDNQPQHFGDGTRLSIL.

This clone was found many times. The chain links TRBV6-4 to TRBJ2-3, with 10 bases that match TRBD2. The CDR3 is 15 residues long. CDR1 is MRHNA and CDR2 is SNTAGT in the germline V gene. V was pared by 2 bases and J by 1 base, with 0 bases of the junction left unmatched. The CDR3 bases are TGTGCCAGCAGTGACGGGACTAGCGGCACAGATACGCAGTATTTT. The encoded protein is CASSDGTSGTDTQYF.

V is TRBV11-1 and J is TRBJ1-2; the D is unclear. Germline V gives CDR1 SGHAT, CDR2 FQDESV (reference sequence). CDR3 length: 13 amino acids. The V end lost 4 bases, the J end lost 8 bases, and 14 bases lay between the germline ends. CDR3 protein: CASSSLAGGGYTF. The CDR3 DNA is TGTGCCAGCAGCTCCTTGGCAGGAGGAGGCTACACCTTC.

The chain uses TRBV28 and TRBJ1-1; 9 positions agree with TRBD1. V dropped 0 bases and J dropped 4; count of bases not matched to a gene: 0. Germline V gene lookup returns CDR1 MDHEN and CDR2 SYDVKM. The CDR3 runs 14 residues. CDR3 protein: CASSLWTGGTEAFF. The CDR3, as DNA: TGTGCCAGCAGTTTATGGACAGGGGGCACTGAAGCTTTCTTT. The full variable domain, with the rest looked up from reference TRBV28 and TRBJ1-1, is DVKVTQSSRYLVKRTGEKVFLECVQDMDHENMFWYRQDPGLGLRLIYFSYDVKMKEKGDIPEGYSVSREKKERFSLILESASTNQTSMYLCASSLWTGGTEAFFGQGTRLTVV.

The count of this clone is one. V and J are TRBV6-1 and TRBJ1-3; no firm D call. Between the trimmed V and J ends, which lost 2 bases and 0 bases, there was a span of 5 bases. This CDR3 comprises 14 residues. Germline CDR1 reads MNHNS; CDR2 reads SASEGT. CDR3 sequence: CASSELFSGNTIYF. The CDR3 nucleotides read TGTGCCAGCAGTGAACTGTTCTCTGGAAACACCATATATTTT.

This chain connects TRBV23-1 to TRBJ1-5; 7 bases map to TRBD1. TRBV23-1 is placed among ORFs of uncertain function. CDR3 length equals 17 residues. Germline trimming cut 7 bases from V and 3 bases from J; bases unmatched to any gene: 15. CDR3 DNA: TGCGCCAGCATATTCTTCCGGGACAGCAAATACAATCAGCCCCAGCATTTT. Translating gives CASIFFRDSKYNQPQHF.

The chain couples TRBV6-4 to TRBJ2-6, with 9 nucleotides matching TRBD1. J was trimmed by 2 bases and V by 6 bases; bases with no gene match: 8. The germline CDR1 and CDR2 sequences are MRHNA and SNTAGT. CDR3 length: 17 amino acids. The CDR3 DNA is TGTGCCAGCAGCCCAGGACAGGGGCCGCCTGGGGCCAACGTCCTGACTTTC. This gives the protein CASSPGQGPPGANVLTF.

The chain carries TRBV11-3 and TRBJ1-2, with D perhaps TRBD1 (5 bases). Per the germline V gene, CDR1 is SGHNT and CDR2 is YENEEA. V dropped 6 bases and J dropped 2 bases, with 10 bases sitting between them. This CDR3 is 13 amino acids long. The CDR3 reads CASSSRQNYGYTF. The CDR3 region has the DNA TGTGCCAGCAGTTCCAGACAGAACTATGGCTACACCTTC.

The V and J genes are TRBV27 and TRBJ2-7; 7 nucleotides line up with TRBD2. Trimming cost V 2 bases and J 4 bases; bases outside gene matches: 2. The length of the CDR3 is 13 residues. Per germline, CDR1 MNHEY and CDR2 SMNVEV (reference sequence). CDR3 in amino acids: CASSLGLDYEQYF. The CDR3 nucleotides are TGTGCCAGCAGTTTAGGACTAGATTACGAGCAGTACTTC.

This rearrangement joins TRBV6-4 to TRBJ2-2; D gene ambiguous. The CDR3 sequence is 13 residues long. From germline, CDR1 is MRHNA and CDR2 SNTAGT. Trimming cost V 3 bases and J 3 bases, with 5 bases left between them. The CDR3 reads CASSDRDTGELFF. The CDR3 nucleotides are TGTGCCAGCAGTGATCGGGACACCGGGGAGCTGTTTTTT.

The chain joins TRBV4-1 to TRBJ2-2; TRBD1 matches at 8 bases. The CDR3 spans 16 residues. With V trimmed by 4 bases and J by 6 bases, 10 bases remained unmatched. CDR1 and CDR2 (germline): MGHRA, YSYEKL. The CDR3 nucleotides read TGCGCCAGCAGCCGAACAACAGGACAGGGATCCGGGGAGCTGTTTTTT. Translated: CASSRTTGQGSGELFF.

The V gene is TRBV11-3, the J gene TRBJ2-7; possible D gene TRBD1, 6 bases. Trimming took off 5 bases at V and 0 bases at J, with 11 bases between the two ends. The germline gives CDR1 SGHNT, CDR2 YENEEA. CDR3 size: 14 residues. The CDR3 bases are TGTGCCAGCAGCACATCGGACAGCTCCTACGAGCAGTACTTC. This gives the protein CASSTSDSSYEQYF.

The J gene is TRBJ2-3, the V gene TRBV11-3; D possibly corresponds to TRBD1 (6 bases). V was pared by 5 bases and J by 3 bases, with 15 bases between. Germline lookup yields CDR1 SGHNT and CDR2 YENEEA. The CDR3 spans 15 residues. CDR3 region: CASSPTGLGTDTQYF. Written as DNA, the CDR3 is TGTGCCAGCAGCCCTACAGGGTTGGGGACAGATACGCAGTATTTT.

This chain links TRBV11-2 with TRBJ1-2; D remains unclear. Trimming removed 3 bases at V and 7 bases at J, with 15 bases between. The CDR3 is 14 residues long. CDR1 is SGHAT and CDR2 is FQNNGV in the germline V gene. The CDR3 DNA follows: TGTGCCAGCAGCTTCGTGGGGTTGCGGGGTGGCTACACCTTC. It encodes CASSFVGLRGGYTF.

This chain uses TRBV27 with TRBJ2-7, with 8 nucleotides matching TRBD1. This CDR3 spans 14 amino acids. Germline loops: CDR1 MNHEY, CDR2 SMNVEV (reference sequence). V lost 4 bases and J lost 7; bases outside the gene matches: 9. The CDR3 DNA is TGTGCCAGCAGTTGGGGCGCAGGGGGCCTTGAGCAGTACTTC. Translating it yields CASSWGAGGLEQYF.

V and J are TRBV7-9 and TRBJ1-4; 7 nucleotides agree with TRBD1. The CDR3 contains 15 residues. V lost 5 bases, J lost 5 bases, and 8 bases stayed unmatched. Germline CDR1 is SEHNR and CDR2 is FQNEAQ (reference sequence). CDR3 residues: CASSTNRDRNEKLFF. In DNA form, the CDR3 reads TGTGCCAGCAGCACAAACCGGGACAGAAATGAAAAACTGTTTTTT.

The rearrangement uses TRBV12-2 and TRBJ2-7; the table's D call, TRBD2, has no DNA check behind it. TRBV12-2 represents a pseudogene. CDR3 length: 14 amino acids. The CDR3 loop is CASRFTPGGREQYF. The CDR3 nucleotides read TGTGCAAGTCGCTTTACCCCGGGGGGGCGTGAGCAGTACTTC.

The chain employs TRBV5-1 and TRBJ2-7; 13 bases are a match to TRBD2. Trimming at V came to 4 bases and at J to 2 bases, leaving 9 bases not matched to a gene. Looked up from germline, CDR1 is SGHRS and CDR2 is YFSETQ. The CDR3 is made up of 17 amino acids. The CDR3, as DNA: TGCGCCAGCAGCGCGACTAGCGGGAGGACAGCCCCCTACGAGCAGTACTTC. Protein: CASSATSGRTAPYEQYF. Filled out from reference TRBV5-1 and TRBJ2-7, the complete variable domain reads KAGVTQTPRYLIKTRGQQVTLSCSPISGHRSVSWYQQTPGQGLQFLFEYFSETQRNKGNFPGRFSGRQFSNSRSEMNVSTLELGDSALYLCASSATSGRTAPYEQYFGPGTRLTVT.